The clone carrying this T cell receptor (beta chain) turned up a few times. Antigen specificity is unknown. V trimming: 7 bases; J trimming: 4 bases; junction bases outside the gene matches: 13. This CDR3 region has 15 residues. Germline V gives CDR1 SQVTM, CDR2 ANQGSEA. This record belongs to a study of blood T cells in healthy people across ages. Across the study: About one barcoded TCR beta cDNA was captured per two T cells.

Overall study results and limits: More naive CD4+ cells and higher diversity were found in long-lived than in aged donors.

It was with a sample-barcoded 5' primer and a J-beta primer mix that a second PCR of roughly 6 to 12 cycles was run. All samples gave at least 2.5 million CDR3-containing paired-end reads. MiXCR, run by TCRdb on the 5' RACE reads, gives a single entry per CDR3 protein. The sample includes 1.6 million or so distinct CDR3 sequences, roughly 32% of them seen just once. This TCR came from a woman aged 30 to 39 in good health. The chain combines TRBV29-1 with TRBJ1-1; 9 bases match TRBD1. Sequencing input: blood. CDR3 coding DNA: TGCAGCGCTCTGGGTGGAGACAGGGGGGTCACTGAAGCTTTCTTT. Amino acid sequence: CSALGGDRGVTEAFF.